This T cell receptor beta chain comes out of a study of T cells after yellow fever vaccination. Study context: Fractions low in cell number were prepared with SMART-Seq v4 Ultra Low Input. Findings and limits, study-wide: Clones that expanded after primary vaccination mostly reappeared after the booster (roughly 96% CD4, 88% CD8).

TCRdb re-analysed the 5' RACE reads in MiXCR, keeping a single row per CDR3 protein. The profile shows 300,000 or so distinct CDR3 sequences, 8.5% to 10% of them singletons. With regard to this clonotype: Its antigen is currently unknown.

With 4 bases removed from V and 3 bases from J, the gap between germline ends came to 13 bases. Germline values: CDR1 SGHTA, CDR2 FQGNSA. The CDR3 has 16 residues. The gene calls are TRBV7-2 and TRBJ1-6; D gene ambiguous. The sequencing here drew on CD4+ T cells sorted from PBMCs, taken 5 days after the yellow fever booster vaccination. This receptor was taken from a man aged 18 to 30 who received the YFV17D yellow fever vaccine. CDR3 loop: CASSSGSIYYNSPLHF. DNA for the CDR3: TGTGCCAGCAGCTCCGGCTCCATTTACTATAATTCACCCCTCCACTTT. Full variable domain (missing parts from reference TRBV7-2 and TRBJ1-6): GAGVSQSPSNKVTEKGKDVELRCDPISGHTALYWYRQSLGQGLEFLIYFQGNSAPDKSGLPSDRFSAERTGGSVSTLTIQRTQQEDSAVYLCASSSGSIYYNSPLHFGNGTRLTVT.